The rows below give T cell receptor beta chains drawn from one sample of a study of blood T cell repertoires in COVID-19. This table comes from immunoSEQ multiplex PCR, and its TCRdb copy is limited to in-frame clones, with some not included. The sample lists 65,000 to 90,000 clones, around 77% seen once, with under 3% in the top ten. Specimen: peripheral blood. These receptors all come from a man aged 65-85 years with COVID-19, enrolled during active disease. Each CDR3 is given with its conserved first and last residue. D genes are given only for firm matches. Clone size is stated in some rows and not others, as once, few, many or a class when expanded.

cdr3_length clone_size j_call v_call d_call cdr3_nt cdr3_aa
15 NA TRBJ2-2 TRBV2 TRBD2 TGTGCCAGCAGTGAGATGCTAGCGGGAACCGGGGAGCTGTTTTTT CASSEMLAGTGELFF
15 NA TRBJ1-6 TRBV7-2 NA TGTGCCAGCAGCTTAAACAGGGTCGGCAATTCACCCCTCCACTTT CASSLNRVGNSPLHF
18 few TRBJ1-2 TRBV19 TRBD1 TGTGCCAGTAACCTCCGGAGGGACAGGGCCTCCACTAACTATGGCTACACCTTC CASNLRRDRASTNYGYTF
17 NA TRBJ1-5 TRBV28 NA TGTGCCAGCTCTATGGGCCTTAAAATTTCTAGCAATCAGCCCCAGCATTTT CASSMGLKISSNQPQHF
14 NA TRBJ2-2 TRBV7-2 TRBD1 TGTGCCAGCAGCTACCGGACAGGCACCGGGGAGCTGTTTTTT CASSYRTGTGELFF
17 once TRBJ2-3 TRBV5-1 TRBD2 TGCGCCAGCAGCTTGGACCCAGCGGGAACTAGCACAGATACGCAGTATTTT CASSLDPAGTSTDTQYF
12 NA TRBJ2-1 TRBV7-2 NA TGTGCCAGCAGCCGCACCGATCGGGAACAGTTCTTC CASSRTDREQFF
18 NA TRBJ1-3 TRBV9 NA TGTGCCAGCAGCGTAGAAGCCAGGACATCGAATTTCGGAAACACCATATATTTT CASSVEARTSNFGNTIYF
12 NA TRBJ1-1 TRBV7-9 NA TGTGCCAGCAGCTTAGAGGGGTCTGAAGCTTTCTTT CASSLEGSEAFF
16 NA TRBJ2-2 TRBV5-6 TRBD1 TGTGCCAGCAGCCCACTATCGGACAGGGGAGGCGGGGAGCTGTTTTTT CASSPLSDRGGGELFF
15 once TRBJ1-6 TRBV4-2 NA TGTGCCAGCAGCCAGCCAACAGGGTCTGATTCACCCCTCCACTTT CASSQPTGSDSPLHF
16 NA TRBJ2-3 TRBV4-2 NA TGTGCCAGCAGCCAATTTATAGCGCGCCACACAGATACGCAGTATTTT CASSQFIARHTDTQYF
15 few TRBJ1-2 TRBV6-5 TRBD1 TGTGCCAGCAGATATACAGGGGGCCGAGGGGATGGCTACACCTTC CASRYTGGRGDGYTF
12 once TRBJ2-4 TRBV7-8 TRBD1 TGTGCCAGCAGCTCAGGGACAGGGAATCGGTACTTC CASSSGTGNRYF